This T cell receptor (beta chain) was captured by sequencing in a study of blood T cells in healthy people across ages. Regarding the study as a whole: Diversity was higher, and naive CD4+ cells more numerous, in long-lived donors than in aged donors. Strong correlation linked observed beta diversity and percent naive T cells. In older individuals, TCR beta diversity per million T cells was lower, falling roughly linearly with age.

It was with a sample-barcoded 5' primer and a J-beta primer mix that a second PCR of roughly 7 to 12 cycles was run. TCRdb re-called the 5' RACE reads with MiXCR, one entry per CDR3 protein. The repertoire holds 1.5 million to 2 million distinct CDR3 sequences, roughly 43% seen once, with 23% in the top ten. Points on this clonotype: What it binds is not known. An end of the junction differs from the germline gene, which may be a read error.

The CDR3 loop spans 16 amino acids. Germline CDR1 and CDR2: LGHNA and YSLEER. The origin of this receptor is a human donor in good health. Sequenced sample: blood. The chain carries TRBV4-3 and TRBJ2-7; 10 nucleotides agree with TRBD1. CDR3 loop: CANSLSPGPGQGEQYF. CDR3 coding DNA: TGCGCCAACAGCCTTTCACCGGGACCGGGACAGGGGGAGCAGTACTTC.